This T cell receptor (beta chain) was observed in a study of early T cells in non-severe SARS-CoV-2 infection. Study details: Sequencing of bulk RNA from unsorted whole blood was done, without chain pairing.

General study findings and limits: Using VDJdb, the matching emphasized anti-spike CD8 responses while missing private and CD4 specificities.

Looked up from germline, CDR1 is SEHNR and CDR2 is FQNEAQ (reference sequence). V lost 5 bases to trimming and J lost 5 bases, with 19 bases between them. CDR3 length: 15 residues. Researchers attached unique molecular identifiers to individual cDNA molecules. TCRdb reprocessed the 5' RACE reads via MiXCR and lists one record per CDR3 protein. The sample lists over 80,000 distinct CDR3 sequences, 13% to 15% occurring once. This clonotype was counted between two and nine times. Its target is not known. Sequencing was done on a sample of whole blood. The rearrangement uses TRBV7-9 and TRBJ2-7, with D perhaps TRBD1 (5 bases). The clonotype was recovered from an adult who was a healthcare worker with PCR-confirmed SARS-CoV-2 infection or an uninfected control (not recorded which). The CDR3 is CASSRRAGPAHEQYF. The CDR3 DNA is TGTGCCAGCAGCCGCAGGGCCGGGCCTGCTCACGAGCAGTACTTC.